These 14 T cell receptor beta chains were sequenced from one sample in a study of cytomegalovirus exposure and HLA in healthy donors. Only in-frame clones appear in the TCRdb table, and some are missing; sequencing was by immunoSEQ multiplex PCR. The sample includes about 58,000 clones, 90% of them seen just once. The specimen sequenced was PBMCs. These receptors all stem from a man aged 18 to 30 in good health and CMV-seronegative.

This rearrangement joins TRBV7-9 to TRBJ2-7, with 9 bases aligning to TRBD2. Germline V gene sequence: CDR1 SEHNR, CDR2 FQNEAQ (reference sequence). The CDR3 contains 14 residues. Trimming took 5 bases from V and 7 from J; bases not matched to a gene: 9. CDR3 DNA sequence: TGTGCCAGCAGCCTTGTAGCGGGAGAACGTGAGCAGTACTTC. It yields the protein CASSLVAGEREQYF.

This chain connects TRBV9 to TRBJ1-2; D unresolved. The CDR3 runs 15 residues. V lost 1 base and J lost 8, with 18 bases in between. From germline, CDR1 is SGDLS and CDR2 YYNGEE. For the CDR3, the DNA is TGTGCCAGCAGCGTATCCCTTACTGTAACGCGGGGCTACACCTTC. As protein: CASSVSLTVTRGYTF.

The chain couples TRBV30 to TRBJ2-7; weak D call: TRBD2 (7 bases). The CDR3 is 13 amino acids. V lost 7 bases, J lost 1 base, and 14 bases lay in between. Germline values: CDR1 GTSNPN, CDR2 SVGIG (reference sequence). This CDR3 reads CAYEGGTSYEQYF. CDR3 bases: TGTGCCTACGAGGGGGGGACATCCTACGAGCAGTACTTC. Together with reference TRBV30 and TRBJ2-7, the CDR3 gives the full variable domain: SQTIHQWPATLVQPVGSPLSLECTVEGTSNPNLYWYRQAAGRGLQLLFYSVGIGQISSEVPQNLSASRPQDRQFILSSKKLLLSDSGFYLCAYEGGTSYEQYFGPGTRLTVT.

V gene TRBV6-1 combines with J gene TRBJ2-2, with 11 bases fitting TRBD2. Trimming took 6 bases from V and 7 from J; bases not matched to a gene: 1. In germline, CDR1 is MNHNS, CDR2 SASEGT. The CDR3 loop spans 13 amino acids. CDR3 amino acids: CASRTSGDGELFF. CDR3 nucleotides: TGTGCCAGCAGGACTAGCGGGGACGGGGAGCTGTTTTTT.

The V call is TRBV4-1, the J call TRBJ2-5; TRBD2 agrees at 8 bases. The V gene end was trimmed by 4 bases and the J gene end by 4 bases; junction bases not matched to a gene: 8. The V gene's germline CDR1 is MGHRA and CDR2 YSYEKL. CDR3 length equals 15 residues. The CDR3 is CASSLTTSGLETQYF. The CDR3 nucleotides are TGCGCCAGCAGCCTAACCACTAGCGGTTTAGAGACCCAGTACTTC.

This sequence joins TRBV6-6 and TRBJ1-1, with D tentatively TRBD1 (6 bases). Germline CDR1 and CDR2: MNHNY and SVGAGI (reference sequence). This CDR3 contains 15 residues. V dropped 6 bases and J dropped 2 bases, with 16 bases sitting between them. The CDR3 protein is CASRGQIPLNTEAFF. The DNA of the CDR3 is TGTGCCAGCAGGGGACAAATCCCACTAAACACTGAAGCTTTCTTT.

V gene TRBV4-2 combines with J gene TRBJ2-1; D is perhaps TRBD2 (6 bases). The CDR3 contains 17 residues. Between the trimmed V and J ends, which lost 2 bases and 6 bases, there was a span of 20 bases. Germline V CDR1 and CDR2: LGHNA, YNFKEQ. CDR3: CASSQLDRDFSVNEQFF. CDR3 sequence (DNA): TGTGCCAGCAGCCAACTGGATCGGGACTTCTCAGTCAATGAGCAGTTCTTC.

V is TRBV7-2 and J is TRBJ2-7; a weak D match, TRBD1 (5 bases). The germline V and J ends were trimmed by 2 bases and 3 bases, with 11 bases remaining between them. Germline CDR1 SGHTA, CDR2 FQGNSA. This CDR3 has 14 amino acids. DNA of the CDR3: TGTGCCAGCAGCTTAAAGGGGCCGATCTACGAGCAGTACTTC. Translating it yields CASSLKGPIYEQYF.

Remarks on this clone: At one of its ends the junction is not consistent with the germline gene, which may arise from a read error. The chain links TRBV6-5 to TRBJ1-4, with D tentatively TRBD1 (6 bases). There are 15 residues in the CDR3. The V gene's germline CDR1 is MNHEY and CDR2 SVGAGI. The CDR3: CASLPSGTTNEKLFF. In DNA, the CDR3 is TGTGCCAGCCTACCCTCCGGGACAACAAATGAAAAACTGTTTTTT.

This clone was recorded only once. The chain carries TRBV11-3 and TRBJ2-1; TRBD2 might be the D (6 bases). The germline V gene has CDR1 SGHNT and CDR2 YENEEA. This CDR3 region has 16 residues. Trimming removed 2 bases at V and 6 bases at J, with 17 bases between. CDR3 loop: CASSLSVGSLGNEQFF. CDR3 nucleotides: TGTGCCAGCAGCTTAAGTGTCGGGAGTCTAGGCAATGAGCAGTTCTTC.

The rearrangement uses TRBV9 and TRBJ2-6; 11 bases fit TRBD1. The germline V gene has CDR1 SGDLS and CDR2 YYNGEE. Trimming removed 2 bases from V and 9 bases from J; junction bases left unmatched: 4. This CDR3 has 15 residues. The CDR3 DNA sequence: TGTGCCAGCAGCGTCGGACAGGGGGCGTACAACGTCCTGACTTTC. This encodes CASSVGQGAYNVLTF.

The CDR3 DNA follows: TGTGCCAGCAGGAAGCGGGAGTGGCAGGCAGAGACCCAGTACTTC. Protein product: CASRKREWQAETQYF. The chain joins TRBV11-2 to TRBJ2-5, with 8 bases fitting TRBD2. V dropped 6 bases and J dropped 4; count of bases not matched to a gene: 10. In germline, CDR1 is SGHAT, CDR2 FQNNGV. The CDR3 is 15 amino acids. Filled out from reference TRBV11-2 and TRBJ2-5, the complete variable domain reads EAGVAQSPRYKIIEKRQSVAFWCNPISGHATLYWYQQILGQGPKLLIQFQNNGVVDDSQLPKDRFSAERLKGVDSTLKIQPAKLEDSAVYLCASRKREWQAETQYFGPGTRLLVL.

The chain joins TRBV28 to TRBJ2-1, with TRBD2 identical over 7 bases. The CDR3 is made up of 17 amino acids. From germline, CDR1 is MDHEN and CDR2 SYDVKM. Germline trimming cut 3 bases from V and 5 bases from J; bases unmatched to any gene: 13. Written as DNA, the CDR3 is TGTGCCAGCAGTTTGAATCCTTTCGGGAGGAGCCACAATGAGCAGTTCTTC. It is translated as CASSLNPFGRSHNEQFF. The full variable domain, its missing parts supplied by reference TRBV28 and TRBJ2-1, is DVKVTQSSRYLVKRTGEKVFLECVQDMDHENMFWYRQDPGLGLRLIYFSYDVKMKEKGDIPEGYSVSREKKERFSLILESASTNQTSMYLCASSLNPFGRSHNEQFFGPGTRLTVL.

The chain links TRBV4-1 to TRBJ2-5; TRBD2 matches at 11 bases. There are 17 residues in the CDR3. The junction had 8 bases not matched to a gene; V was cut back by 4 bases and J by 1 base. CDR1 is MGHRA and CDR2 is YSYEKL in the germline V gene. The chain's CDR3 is CASSRTGTSGTQETQYF. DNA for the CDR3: TGCGCCAGCAGCCGAACAGGGACTAGCGGAACCCAAGAGACCCAGTACTTC.